The subject of this entry is one T cell receptor beta chain. The antigen remains undetermined. The V end was cut by 1 base, the J end by 2 bases, with 7 bases between. This CDR3 region has 14 residues. Germline V lookup: CDR1 WSHSY, CDR2 SAAADI. The source of the sample is a study of cytomegalovirus exposure and HLA in healthy donors. Study-level background: HLA-typed donors were the source of roughly 80 million unique TCRs held in an early data release. Study observations and caveats: Most observed TCR sequences were rare, whereas some public TCRs were detected in many donors. Three of the chains that were CMV-associated were confirmed in vitro to be specific for CMV antigens. With DRB1 most and HLA-C fewest, TCR association rates differed between HLA loci in a later analysis.

The PCR made use of 60 Vbeta and 13 Jbeta primers. Measured with immunoSEQ multiplex PCR; TCRdb has only the in-frame clones, and not every one. The sample lists some 190,000 clones; around four fifths were seen once. The receptor was isolated from a woman in her 30s in good health and CMV-seronegative. Sequencing input: PBMCs. V gene TRBV10-2 combines with J gene TRBJ2-3; D unclear. The chain's CDR3 is CASSELVATDTQYF. The CDR3 bases are TGCGCCAGCAGTGAGTTAGTTGCCACAGATACGCAGTATTTT.